This T cell receptor (beta chain) was sequenced in a study of T cells expressing NK-cell markers. Study overall: Sorted T-cell subsets CD3+CD56+NKG2C+, CD3+CD56+NKG2C- and CD3+CD56-NKG2C+ were TCR beta-sequenced.

TCR beta libraries carry UMIs added by 5'RACE template switching. No DNA is given; TCRdb re-called the 5' RACE reads and lists each CDR3 protein once. This table lists a few hundred thousand distinct CDR3 sequences. The CDR3 runs to 16 residues. Germline CDR1 reads ENHRY; CDR2 reads SYGVKD. Input material: blood T cells: a sorted CD56 or NKG2C T cell subset, CD4+ or CD8+ T cells, or bulk PBMC T cells (not recorded which). The TCR comes from a man younger than 30 in good health. V is TRBV10-3 and J is TRBJ2-3; TCRdb lists TRBD2, though no DNA is available to test this call. The CDR3: CAINQAGTSPEDTQYF.